This T cell receptor (beta chain) was sequenced in a study of CD8 T cells in ankylosing spondylitis. The sample holds many counts of this clonotype. The antigen remains unidentified. Quantitative molecular-barcoded 5'-RACE generated the TCR beta libraries. TCRdb independently ran MiXCR on the 5' RACE reads; one entry per CDR3 protein. The table has 150,000 to 200,000 distinct CDR3 sequences, roughly 18% seen once. Looked up from germline, CDR1 is WSHSY and CDR2 is SAAADI. V gave up 4 bases and J gave up 7 bases, with 11 bases separating them. The CDR3 length is 13 residues. Broader study findings: Disease-linked clones were reportedly significantly enriched in matched ankylosing spondylitis synovial fluid. Among TCR beta sequences, a motif of eight or nine highly homologous variants appeared characteristic of ankylosing spondylitis blood. CD8+ disease-linked clones were present at relatively low frequencies in blood.

The source of this sequence is a male donor with ankylosing spondylitis or in good health (not recorded which). The chain combines TRBV10-2 with TRBJ2-1; D possibly corresponds to TRBD1 (6 bases). The specimen was blood, either unsorted or a sorted T cell fraction (not recorded which). The CDR3 sequence is CASSVGGINEQFF. The CDR3 DNA reads TGCGCCAGCAGTGTAGGGGGTATAAATGAGCAGTTCTTC.